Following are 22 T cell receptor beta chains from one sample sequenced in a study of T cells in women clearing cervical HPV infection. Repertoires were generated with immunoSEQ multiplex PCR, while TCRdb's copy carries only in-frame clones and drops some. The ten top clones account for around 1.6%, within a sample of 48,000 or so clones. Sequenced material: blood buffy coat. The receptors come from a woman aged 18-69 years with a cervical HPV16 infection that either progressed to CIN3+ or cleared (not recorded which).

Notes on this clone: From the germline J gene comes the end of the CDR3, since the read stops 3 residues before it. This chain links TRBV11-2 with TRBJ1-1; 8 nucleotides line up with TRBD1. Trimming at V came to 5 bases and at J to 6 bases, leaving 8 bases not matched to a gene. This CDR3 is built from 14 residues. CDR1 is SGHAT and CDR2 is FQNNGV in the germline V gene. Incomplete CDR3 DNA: TGTGCCAGCAGCCCCGAACAGGGGGTTTCTGAA. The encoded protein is CASSPEQGVSE. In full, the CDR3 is CASSPEQGVSEAFF.

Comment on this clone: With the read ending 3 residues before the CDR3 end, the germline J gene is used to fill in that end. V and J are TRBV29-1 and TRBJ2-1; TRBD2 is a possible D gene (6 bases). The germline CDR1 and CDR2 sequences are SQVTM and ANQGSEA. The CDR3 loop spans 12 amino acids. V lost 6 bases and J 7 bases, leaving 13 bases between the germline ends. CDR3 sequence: CSVGGPGNEQFF. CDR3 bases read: TGCAGCGTCGGGGGTCCGGGGAATGAG.

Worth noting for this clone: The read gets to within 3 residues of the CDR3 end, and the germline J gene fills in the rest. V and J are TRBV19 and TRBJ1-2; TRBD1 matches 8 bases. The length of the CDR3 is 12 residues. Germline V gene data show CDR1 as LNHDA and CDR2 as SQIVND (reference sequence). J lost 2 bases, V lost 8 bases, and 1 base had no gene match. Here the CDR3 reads CASRTGNYGYTF. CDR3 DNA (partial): TGTGCCAGTCGGACAGGGAACTATGGC.

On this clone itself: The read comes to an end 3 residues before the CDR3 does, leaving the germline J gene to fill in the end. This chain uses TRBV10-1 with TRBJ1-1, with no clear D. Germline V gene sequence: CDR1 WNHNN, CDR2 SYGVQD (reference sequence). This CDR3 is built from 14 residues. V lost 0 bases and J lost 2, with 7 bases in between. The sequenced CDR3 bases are TGCGCCAGCAGTGAGTCGGCCGCTAACACTGAA. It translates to CASSESAANTE. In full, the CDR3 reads CASSESAANTEAFF.

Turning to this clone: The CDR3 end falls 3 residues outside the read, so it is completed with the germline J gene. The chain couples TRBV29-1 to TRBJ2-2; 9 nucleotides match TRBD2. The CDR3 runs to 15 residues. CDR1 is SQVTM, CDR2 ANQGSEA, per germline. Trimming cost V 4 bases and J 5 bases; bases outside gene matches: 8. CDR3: CSVGMAGGPTGELFF. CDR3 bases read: TGCAGCGTTGGAATGGCGGGAGGGCCTACCGGGGAG.

CDR3 residues: CAWARPGLGHSTQYF. The CDR3 DNA, read in part, is TGTGCCTGGGCGAGACCGGGACTAGGGCACAGTACG. This sequence joins TRBV30 and TRBJ2-3; 8 bases are shared with TRBD2. The DNA ends 3 residues before the CDR3 does, and the rest of the CDR3 is filled in from the germline J gene. There are 15 residues in the CDR3. CDR1 is GTSNPN, CDR2 SVGIG, per germline (reference sequence). The trim removed 5 bases at V and 8 bases at J, leaving 15 bases unmatched.

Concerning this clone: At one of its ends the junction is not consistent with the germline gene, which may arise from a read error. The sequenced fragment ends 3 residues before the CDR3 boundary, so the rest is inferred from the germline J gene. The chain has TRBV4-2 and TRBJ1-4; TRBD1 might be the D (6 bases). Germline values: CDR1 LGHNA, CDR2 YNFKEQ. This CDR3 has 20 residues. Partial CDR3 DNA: TGTCCCAGCAGCCGATACCACGGGACACAAACCCGTGCAACTAATGAAAAA. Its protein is CPSSRYHGTQTRATNEK. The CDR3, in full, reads CPSSRYHGTQTRATNEKLFF.

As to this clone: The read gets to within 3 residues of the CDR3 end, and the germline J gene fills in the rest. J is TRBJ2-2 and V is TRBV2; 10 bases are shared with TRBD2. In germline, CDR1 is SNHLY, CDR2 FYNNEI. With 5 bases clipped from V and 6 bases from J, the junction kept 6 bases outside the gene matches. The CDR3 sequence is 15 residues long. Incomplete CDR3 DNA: TGTGCCAGCAGTCTCCTAGCGGGAGTGGCCGGGGAG. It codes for CASSLLAGVAGE. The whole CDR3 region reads CASSLLAGVAGELFF.

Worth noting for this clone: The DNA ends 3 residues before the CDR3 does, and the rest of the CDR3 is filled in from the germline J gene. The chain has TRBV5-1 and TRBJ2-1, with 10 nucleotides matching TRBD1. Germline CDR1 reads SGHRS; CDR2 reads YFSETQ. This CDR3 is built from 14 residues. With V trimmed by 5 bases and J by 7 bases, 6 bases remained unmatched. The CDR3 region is CASRTGTGDNEQFF. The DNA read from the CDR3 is TGCGCCAGCAGGACCGGGACAGGGGATAATGAG.

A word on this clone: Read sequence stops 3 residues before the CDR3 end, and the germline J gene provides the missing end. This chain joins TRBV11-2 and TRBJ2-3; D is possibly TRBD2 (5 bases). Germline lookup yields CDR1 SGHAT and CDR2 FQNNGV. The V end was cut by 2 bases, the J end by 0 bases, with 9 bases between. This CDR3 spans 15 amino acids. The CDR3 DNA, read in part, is TGTGCCAGCAGCTTACCTAGCCTTAGCACAGATACG. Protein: CASSLPSLSTDT. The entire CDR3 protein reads CASSLPSLSTDTQYF. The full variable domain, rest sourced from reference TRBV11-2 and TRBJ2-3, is EAGVAQSPRYKIIEKRQSVAFWCNPISGHATLYWYQQILGQGPKLLIQFQNNGVVDDSQLPKDRFSAERLKGVDSTLKIQPAKLEDSAVYLCASSLPSLSTDTQYFGPGTRLTVL.

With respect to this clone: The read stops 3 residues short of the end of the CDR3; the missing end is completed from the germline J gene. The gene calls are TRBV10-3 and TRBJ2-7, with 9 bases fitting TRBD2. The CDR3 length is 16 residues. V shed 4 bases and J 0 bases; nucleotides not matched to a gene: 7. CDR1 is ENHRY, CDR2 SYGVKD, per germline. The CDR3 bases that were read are TGTGCCATCAGTGTCAAGACTAGCGGAGTCTCCTACGAG. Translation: CAISVKTSGVSYE. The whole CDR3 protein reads CAISVKTSGVSYEQYF.

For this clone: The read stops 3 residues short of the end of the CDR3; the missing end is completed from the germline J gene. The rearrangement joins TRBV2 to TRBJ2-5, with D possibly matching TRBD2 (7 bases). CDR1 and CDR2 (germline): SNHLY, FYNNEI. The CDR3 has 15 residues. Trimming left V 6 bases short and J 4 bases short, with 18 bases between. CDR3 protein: CASRREGVGLETQYF. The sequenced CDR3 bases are TGTGCCAGCAGAAGGGAGGGGGTAGGTTTAGAGACC.

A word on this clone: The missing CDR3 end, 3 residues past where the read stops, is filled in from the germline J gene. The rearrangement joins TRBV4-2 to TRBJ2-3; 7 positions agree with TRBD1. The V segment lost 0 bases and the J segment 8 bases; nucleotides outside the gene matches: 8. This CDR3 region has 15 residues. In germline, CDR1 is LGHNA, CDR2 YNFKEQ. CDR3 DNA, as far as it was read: TGTGCCAGCAGCCAAGAGGGGACAGCCCCCGTTACG. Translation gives CASSQEGTAPVT. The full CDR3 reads CASSQEGTAPVTQYF.

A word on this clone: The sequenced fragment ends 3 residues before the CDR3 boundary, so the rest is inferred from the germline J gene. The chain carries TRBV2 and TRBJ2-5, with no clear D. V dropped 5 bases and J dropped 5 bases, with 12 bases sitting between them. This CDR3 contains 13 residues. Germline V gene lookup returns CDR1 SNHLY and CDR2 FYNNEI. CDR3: CASSNDIGETQYF. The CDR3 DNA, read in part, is TGTGCCAGCAGTAACGACATCGGCGAGACC.

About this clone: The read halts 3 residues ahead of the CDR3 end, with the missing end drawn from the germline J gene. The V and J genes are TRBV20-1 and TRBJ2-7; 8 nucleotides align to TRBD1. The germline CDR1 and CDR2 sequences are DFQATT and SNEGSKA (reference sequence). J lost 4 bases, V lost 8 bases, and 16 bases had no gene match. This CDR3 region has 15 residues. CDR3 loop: CSPSTPGQGEYEQYF. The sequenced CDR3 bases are TGCAGTCCATCTACCCCCGGACAGGGAGAATACGAG.

CDR3 DNA (partial): TGTGCCTGGAGTGTAGGGACAGTTGCGAACACTGAA. It encodes CAWSVGTVANTE. The CDR3 as a whole reads CAWSVGTVANTEAFF. The V gene is TRBV30, the J gene TRBJ1-1, with TRBD1 matching 7 bases. The read falls 3 residues short of the CDR3 end, and the missing part is taken from the germline J gene. This CDR3 has 15 residues. V trimming: 0 bases; J trimming: 1 base; junction bases outside the gene matches: 5. CDR1 and CDR2 from the germline V gene are GTSNPN and SVGIG (reference sequence).

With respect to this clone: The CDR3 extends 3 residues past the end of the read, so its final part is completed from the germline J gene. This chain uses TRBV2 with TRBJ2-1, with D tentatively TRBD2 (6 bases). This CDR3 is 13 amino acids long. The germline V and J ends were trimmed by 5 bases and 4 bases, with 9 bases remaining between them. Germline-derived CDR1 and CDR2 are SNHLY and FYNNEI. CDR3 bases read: TGTGCCAGCAGTCCGACTAGGTACAATGAG. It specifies CASSPTRYNE. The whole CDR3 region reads CASSPTRYNEQFF.

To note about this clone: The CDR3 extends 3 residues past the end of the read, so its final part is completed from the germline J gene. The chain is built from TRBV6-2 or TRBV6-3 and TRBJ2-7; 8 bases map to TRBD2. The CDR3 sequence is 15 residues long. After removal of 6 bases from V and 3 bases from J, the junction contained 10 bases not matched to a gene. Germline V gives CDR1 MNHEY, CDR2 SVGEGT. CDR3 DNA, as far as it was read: TGTGCCAGCAGACTTAGCGGGGCCCGAATCTACGAG. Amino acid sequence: CASRLSGARIYE. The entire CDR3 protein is CASRLSGARIYEQYF.

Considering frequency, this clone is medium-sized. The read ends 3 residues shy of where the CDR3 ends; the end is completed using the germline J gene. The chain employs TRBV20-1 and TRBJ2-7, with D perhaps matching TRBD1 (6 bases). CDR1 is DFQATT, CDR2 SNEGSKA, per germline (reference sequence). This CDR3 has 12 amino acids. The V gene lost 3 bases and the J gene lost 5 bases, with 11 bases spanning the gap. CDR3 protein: CSARSQGNEQYF. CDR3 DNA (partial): TGCAGTGCTAGGTCTCAGGGGAACGAG.

CDR3 protein: CASSQKKGLAGDEQYF. The part of the CDR3 DNA that was read is TGTGCCAGCAGCCAAAAAAAGGGACTAGCGGGGGACGAG. The chain couples TRBV4-2 to TRBJ2-7; TRBD2 agrees at 14 bases. The observed sequence ends 3 residues before the CDR3 terminus, with the missing tail filled in from the germline J gene. The V segment lost 2 bases and the J segment 5 bases; nucleotides outside the gene matches: 5. Germline V gives CDR1 LGHNA, CDR2 YNFKEQ. The CDR3 length is 16 residues.

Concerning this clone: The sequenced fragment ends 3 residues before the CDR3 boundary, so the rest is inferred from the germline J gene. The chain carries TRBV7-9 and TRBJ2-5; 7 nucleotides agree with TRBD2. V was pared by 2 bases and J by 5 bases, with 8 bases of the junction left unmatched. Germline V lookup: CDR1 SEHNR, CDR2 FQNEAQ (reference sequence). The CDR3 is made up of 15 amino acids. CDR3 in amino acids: CASSLFGGSGETQYF. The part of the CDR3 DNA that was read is TGTGCCAGCAGCTTATTTGGCGGGAGTGGGGAGACC.

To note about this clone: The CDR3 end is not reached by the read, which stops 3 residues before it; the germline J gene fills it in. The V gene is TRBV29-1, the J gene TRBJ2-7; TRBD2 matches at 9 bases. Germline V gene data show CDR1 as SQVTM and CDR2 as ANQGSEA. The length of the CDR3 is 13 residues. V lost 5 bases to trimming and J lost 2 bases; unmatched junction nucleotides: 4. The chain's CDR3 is CSVNSGGPYEQYF. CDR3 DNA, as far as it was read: TGCAGCGTTAATAGCGGGGGACCCTACGAG.